This entry features one T cell receptor beta chain sequence. This sample was taken from a study of cytomegalovirus exposure and HLA in healthy donors. Study-level background: Of the donors genotyped, some 400 in all, about 80% fell in the Caucasian-associated ancestry cluster.

Germline CDR1 is SGHRS and CDR2 is YFSETQ. V shed 0 bases, J shed 3 bases, and the junction held 2 bases outside the gene matches. CDR3 length: 15 residues. With 60 Vbeta and 13 Jbeta primers, the PCR was carried out. Generated by immunoSEQ multiplex PCR, the TCRdb table keeps only in-frame clones and is missing some. The sample has some 180,000 clones; roughly 74% are singletons. This TCR derives from a woman in her thirties in good health and CMV-seropositive. What was sequenced was PBMCs. The V gene is TRBV5-1, the J gene TRBJ2-5, with TRBD1 matching 10 bases. CDR3 sequence: CASSLAGTGEETQYF. CDR3 in DNA: TGCGCCAGCAGCTTGGCCGGGACAGGGGAAGAGACCCAGTACTTC.